The 2 T cell receptor beta chains in this list originate from one sample, sequenced in a study of T cells in narcolepsy. Assay used: immunoSEQ multiplex PCR; TCRdb lists only in-frame clones, some missing. The sample records about 27,000 clones, 60% to 85% being singletons. Sequenced input: memory (CD45RA-) CD4+ T cells from blood. The receptor set was obtained from a human donor in good health.

By sample fraction, this clone is medium-sized. The rearrangement uses TRBV10-3 and TRBJ1-1; 7 bases fit TRBD1. Germline V gene lookup returns CDR1 ENHRY and CDR2 SYGVKD. V lost 3 bases to trimming and J lost 0 bases; unmatched junction nucleotides: 1. The CDR3 contains 14 residues. The CDR3 reads CAISETGVNTEAFF. The CDR3 nucleotides are TGTGCCATCAGTGAAACAGGGGTGAACACTGAAGCTTTCTTT.

V gene TRBV18 combines with J gene TRBJ2-3; D not certain. Germline V gene data show CDR1 as KGHSH and CDR2 as LQKENI. The length of the CDR3 is 15 residues. The V end was cut by 3 bases, the J end by 0 bases, with 10 bases between. CDR3 in amino acids: CASSPNTISTDTQYF. Written as DNA, the CDR3 is TGTGCCAGCTCACCTAACACCATTAGCACAGATACGCAGTATTTT.